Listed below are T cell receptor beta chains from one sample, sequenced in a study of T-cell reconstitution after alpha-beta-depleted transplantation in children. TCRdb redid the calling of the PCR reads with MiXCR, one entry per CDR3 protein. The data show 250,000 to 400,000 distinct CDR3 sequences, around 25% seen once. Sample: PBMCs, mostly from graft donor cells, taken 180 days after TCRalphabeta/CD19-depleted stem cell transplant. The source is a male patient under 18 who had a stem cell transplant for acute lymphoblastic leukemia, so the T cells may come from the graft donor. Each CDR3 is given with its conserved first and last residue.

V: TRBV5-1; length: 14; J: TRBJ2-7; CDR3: CASSLDLAAYEQYF
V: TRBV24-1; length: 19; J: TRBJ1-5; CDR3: CATSDSGTGGYSGNQPQHF
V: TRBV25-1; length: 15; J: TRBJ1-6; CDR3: CASRKDRGGNSPLHF
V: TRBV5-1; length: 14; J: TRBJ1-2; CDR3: CASSLGQGQNGYTF
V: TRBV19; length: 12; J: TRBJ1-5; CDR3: CASSMLNQPQHF
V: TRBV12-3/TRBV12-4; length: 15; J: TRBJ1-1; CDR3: CASSGQGALNTEAFF
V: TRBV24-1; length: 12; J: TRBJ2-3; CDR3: CATSDRRDLQYF
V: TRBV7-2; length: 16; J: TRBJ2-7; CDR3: CASSSVPGPRYYEQYF
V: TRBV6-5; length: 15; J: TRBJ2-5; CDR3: CASSYRWTDQETQYF
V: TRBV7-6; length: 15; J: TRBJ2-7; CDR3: CASSFSTGANYEQYF
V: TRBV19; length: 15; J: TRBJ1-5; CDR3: CASSMLRYSNQPQHF
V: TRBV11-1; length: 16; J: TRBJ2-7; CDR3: CASSPRSGRAEYEQYF
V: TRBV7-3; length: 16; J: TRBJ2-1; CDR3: CASSRLAGGHYNEQFF
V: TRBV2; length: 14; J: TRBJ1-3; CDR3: CASGRQGWRDTIYF
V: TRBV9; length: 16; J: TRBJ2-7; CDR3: CASSVDSTGPFYEQYF
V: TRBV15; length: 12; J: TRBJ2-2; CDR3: CATSREGVELFF
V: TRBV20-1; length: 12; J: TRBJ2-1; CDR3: CSASGLAGKQFF
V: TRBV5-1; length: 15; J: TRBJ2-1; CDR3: CASSVSGSSYNEQFF
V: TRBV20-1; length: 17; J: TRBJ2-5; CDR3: CSARNLRRRDRGETQYF
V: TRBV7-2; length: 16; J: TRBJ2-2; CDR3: CASSLFSLVVVGELFF
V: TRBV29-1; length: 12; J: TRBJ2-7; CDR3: CSAYGTHYEQYF
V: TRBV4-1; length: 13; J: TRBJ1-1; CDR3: CASSQGALGEAFF
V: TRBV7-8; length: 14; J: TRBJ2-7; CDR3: CASSSASPIYEQYF
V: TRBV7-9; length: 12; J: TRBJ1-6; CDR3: CASSGDRGSLHF
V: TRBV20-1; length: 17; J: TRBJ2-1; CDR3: CSASGYMLVPSYNEQFF
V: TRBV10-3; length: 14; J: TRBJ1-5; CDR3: CAISGQGINQPQHF
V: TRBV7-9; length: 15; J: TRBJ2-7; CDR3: CASSRGTSSGHEQYF
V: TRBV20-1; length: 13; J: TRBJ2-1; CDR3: CSARNPSNYEQFF
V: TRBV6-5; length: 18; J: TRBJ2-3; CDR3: CASSYSKRLGPSTDTQYF
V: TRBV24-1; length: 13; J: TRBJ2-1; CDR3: CATSDLRYNEQFF
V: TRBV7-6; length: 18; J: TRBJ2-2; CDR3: CASSLVLAGLLNTGELFF
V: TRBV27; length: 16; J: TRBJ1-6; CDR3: CASSHDSTWGYSPLHF